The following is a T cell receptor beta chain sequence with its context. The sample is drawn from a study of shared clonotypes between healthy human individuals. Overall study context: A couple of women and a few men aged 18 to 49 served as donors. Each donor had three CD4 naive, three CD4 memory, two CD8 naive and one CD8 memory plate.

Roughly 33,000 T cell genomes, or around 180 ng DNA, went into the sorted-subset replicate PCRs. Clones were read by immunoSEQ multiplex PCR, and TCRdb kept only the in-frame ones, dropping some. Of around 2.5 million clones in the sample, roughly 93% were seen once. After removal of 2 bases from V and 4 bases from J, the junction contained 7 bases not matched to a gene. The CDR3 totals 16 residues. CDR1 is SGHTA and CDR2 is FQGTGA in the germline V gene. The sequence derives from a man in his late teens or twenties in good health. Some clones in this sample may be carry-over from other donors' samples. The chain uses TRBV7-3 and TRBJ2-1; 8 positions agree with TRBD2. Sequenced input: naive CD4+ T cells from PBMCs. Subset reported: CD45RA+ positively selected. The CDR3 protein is CASSLDAASGYNEQFF. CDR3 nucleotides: TGTGCCAGCAGCTTAGATGCGGCTAGCGGGTACAATGAGCAGTTCTTC.